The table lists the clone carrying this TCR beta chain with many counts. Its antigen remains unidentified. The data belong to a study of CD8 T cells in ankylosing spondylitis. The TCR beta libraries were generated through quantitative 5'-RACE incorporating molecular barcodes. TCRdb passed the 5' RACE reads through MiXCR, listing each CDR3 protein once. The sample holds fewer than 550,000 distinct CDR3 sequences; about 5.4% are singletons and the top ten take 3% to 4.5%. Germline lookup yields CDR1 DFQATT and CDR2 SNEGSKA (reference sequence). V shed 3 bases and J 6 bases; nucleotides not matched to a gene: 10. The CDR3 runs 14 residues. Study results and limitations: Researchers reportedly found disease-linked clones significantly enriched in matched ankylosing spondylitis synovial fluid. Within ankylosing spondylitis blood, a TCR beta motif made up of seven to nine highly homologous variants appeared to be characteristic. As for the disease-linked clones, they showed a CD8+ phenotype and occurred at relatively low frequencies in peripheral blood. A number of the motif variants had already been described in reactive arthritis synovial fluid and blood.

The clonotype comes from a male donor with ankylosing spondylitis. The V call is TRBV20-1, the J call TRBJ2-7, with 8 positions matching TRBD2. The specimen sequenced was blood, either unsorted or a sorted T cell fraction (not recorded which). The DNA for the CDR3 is TGCAGTGCTAGGGTTCCGGGACTAGGCACCGAGCAGTACTTC. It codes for CSARVPGLGTEQYF.